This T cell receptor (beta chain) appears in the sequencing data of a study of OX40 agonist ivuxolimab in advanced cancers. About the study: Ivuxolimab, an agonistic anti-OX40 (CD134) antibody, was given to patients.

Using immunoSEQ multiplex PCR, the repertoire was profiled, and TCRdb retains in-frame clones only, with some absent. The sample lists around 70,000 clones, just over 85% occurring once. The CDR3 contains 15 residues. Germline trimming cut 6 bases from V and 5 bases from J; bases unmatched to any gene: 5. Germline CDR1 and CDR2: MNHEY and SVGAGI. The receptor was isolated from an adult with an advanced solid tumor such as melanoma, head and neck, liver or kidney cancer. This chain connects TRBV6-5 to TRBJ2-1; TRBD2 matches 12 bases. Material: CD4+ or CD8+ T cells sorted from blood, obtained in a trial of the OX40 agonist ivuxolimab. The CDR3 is CASSPRTSGNNEQFF. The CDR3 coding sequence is TGTGCCAGCAGCCCGAGGACTAGCGGGAACAATGAGCAGTTCTTC.